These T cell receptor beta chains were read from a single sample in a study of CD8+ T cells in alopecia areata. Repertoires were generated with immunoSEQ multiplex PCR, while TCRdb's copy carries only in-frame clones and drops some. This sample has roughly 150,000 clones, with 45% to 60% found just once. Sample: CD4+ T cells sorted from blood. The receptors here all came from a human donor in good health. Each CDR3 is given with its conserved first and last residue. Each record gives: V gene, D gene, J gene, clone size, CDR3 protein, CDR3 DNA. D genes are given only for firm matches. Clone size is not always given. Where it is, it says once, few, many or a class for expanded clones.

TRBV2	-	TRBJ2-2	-	CASQGAGELFF	TGTGCCAGCCAGGGTGCCGGGGAGCTGTTTTTT
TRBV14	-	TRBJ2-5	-	CASSQRVGVLETQYF	TGTGCCAGCAGCCAAAGAGTCGGAGTATTGGAGACCCAGTACTTC
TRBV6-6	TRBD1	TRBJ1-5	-	CASRRQGGNQPQHF	TGTGCCAGCAGAAGACAGGGAGGCAATCAGCCCCAGCATTTT
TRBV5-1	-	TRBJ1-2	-	CASSLERDYGYTF	TGCGCCAGCAGCTTGGAGCGGGACTATGGCTACACCTTC
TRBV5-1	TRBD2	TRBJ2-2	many	CASSFILAGENTGELFF	TGCGCCAGCAGCTTTATTCTAGCGGGGGAGAACACCGGGGAGCTGTTTTTT
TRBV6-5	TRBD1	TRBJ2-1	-	CASSDRGLGFNEQFF	TGTGCCAGCAGCGACAGGGGGCTGGGTTTTAATGAGCAGTTCTTC
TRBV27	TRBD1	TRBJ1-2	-	CASSSDRDSDGYTF	TGTGCCAGCAGTTCGGACCGGGACAGCGATGGCTACACCTTC
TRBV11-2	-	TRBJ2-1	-	CASSPYDGEQFF	TGTGCCAGCAGCCCGTACGACGGGGAGCAGTTCTTC
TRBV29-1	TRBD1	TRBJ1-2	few	CSVQPGQGFGYTF	TGCAGCGTACAGCCGGGACAGGGATTCGGCTACACCTTC
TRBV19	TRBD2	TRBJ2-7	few	CASSIDGGWPSGNYEQYF	TGTGCCAGTAGTATAGATGGGGGTTGGCCTAGCGGAAATTACGAGCAGTACTTC
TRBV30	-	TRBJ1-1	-	CARDSLGTEAFF	TGTGCCCGAGACTCCTTGGGCACTGAAGCTTTCTTT
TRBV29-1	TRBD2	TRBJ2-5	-	CSVEDRASGRTQYF	TGCAGCGTTGAAGATCGGGCTAGCGGGAGAACCCAGTACTTC
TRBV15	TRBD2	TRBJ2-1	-	CATSRDAGTRNNEQFF	TGTGCCACCAGCAGAGACGCCGGGACTAGGAACAATGAGCAGTTCTTC
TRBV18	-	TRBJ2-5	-	CASSPPGAPGETQYF	TGTGCCAGCTCACCACCGGGCGCCCCTGGGGAGACCCAGTACTTC
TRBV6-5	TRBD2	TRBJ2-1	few	CASSWLSGSSYNEQFF	TGTGCCAGCAGTTGGTTGAGCGGGAGCTCCTACAATGAGCAGTTCTTC
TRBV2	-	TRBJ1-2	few	CASSDTPPGGYTF	TGTGCCAGCAGTGATACCCCTCCGGGCGGCTACACCTTC
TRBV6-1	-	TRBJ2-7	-	CASSEATFGGQYF	TGTGCCAGCAGTGAAGCCACCTTTGGAGGACAGTACTTC
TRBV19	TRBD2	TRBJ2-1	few	CASLPGTSGGYNEQFF	TGTGCCAGCCTCCCAGGGACTAGCGGGGGTTACAATGAGCAGTTCTTC
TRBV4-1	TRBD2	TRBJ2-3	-	CASSQVGLATDTQYF	TGCGCCAGCAGCCAAGTTGGACTAGCTACAGATACGCAGTATTTT
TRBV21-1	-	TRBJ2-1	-	CASSIVTSGRRDEQFF	TGTGCCAGCAGCATCGTTACTAGCGGGAGAAGGGATGAGCAGTTCTTC
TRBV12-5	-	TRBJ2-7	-	CASGQTSINGEQYF	TGTGCTAGTGGACAGACATCAATTAATGGGGAGCAGTACTTC
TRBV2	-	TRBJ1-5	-	CASRTTITTASGQPQHF	TGTGCCAGCAGGACGACAATTACTACAGCTAGCGGTCAGCCCCAGCATTTT
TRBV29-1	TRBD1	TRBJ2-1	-	CSVTRTGSSYNEQFF	TGCAGCGTTACACGGACAGGCAGCTCCTACAATGAGCAGTTCTTC
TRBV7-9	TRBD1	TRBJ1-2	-	CASSLGSTGSYGYTF	TGTGCCAGCAGCTTGGGATCGACAGGGTCCTATGGCTACACCTTC
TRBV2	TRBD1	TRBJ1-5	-	CASTPGQYSNQPQHF	TGTGCCAGCACCCCGGGACAGTATAGCAATCAGCCCCAGCATTTT
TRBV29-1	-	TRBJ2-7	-	CSVGGVNYEQYF	TGCAGCGTTGGTGGAGTAAACTACGAGCAGTACTTC
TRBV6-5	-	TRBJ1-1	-	CASRSAVGAGTEAFF	TGTGCCAGCAGATCAGCCGTGGGGGCCGGTACTGAAGCTTTCTTT
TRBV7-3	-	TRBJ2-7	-	CASSLTGPSEQYF	TGTGCCAGCAGCTTAACGGGACCATCCGAGCAGTACTTC
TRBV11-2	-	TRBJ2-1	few	CASSFLRRDNEQFF	TGTGCCAGCAGCTTCTTACGCAGAGACAATGAGCAGTTCTTC
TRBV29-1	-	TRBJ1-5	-	CSAREGGNQPQHF	TGCAGCGCCAGGGAAGGCGGCAATCAGCCCCAGCATTTT
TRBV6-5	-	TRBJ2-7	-	CASSSFPGNTYEQYF	TGTGCCAGCAGTTCTTTCCCCGGGAATACCTACGAGCAGTACTTC
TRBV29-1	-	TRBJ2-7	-	CSVARAYEQYF	TGCAGCGTAGCTAGAGCCTACGAGCAGTACTTC
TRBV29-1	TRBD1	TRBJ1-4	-	CSALWGTGDLNEKLFF	TGCAGCGCTCTATGGGGGACAGGGGACCTTAATGAAAAACTGTTTTTT
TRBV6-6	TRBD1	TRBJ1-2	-	CASTPDRAPNYGYTF	TGTGCCAGCACCCCCGACAGGGCTCCTAACTATGGCTACACCTTC
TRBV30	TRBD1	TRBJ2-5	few	CAWSGPDREYF	TGTGCCTGGAGTGGACCGGACAGGGAGTACTTC
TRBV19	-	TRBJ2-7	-	CASSIGLSSYEQYF	TGTGCCAGTAGTATCGGACTATCCTCCTACGAGCAGTACTTC
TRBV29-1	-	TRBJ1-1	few	CSVDRTTEAFF	TGCAGCGTTGACAGAACCACTGAAGCTTTCTTT
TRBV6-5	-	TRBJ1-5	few	CASSPMDSQNQPQHF	TGTGCCAGCAGCCCTATGGACAGCCAAAATCAGCCCCAGCATTTT
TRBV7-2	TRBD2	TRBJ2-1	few	CASSPTWASGSREQFF	TGTGCCAGCAGCCCCACCTGGGCTAGCGGGAGTCGGGAGCAGTTCTTC
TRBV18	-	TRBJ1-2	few	CASSPPSGNFGYTF	TGTGCCAGCTCACCACCGTCTGGGAACTTTGGCTACACCTTC
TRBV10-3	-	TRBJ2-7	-	CAISESIPLTEQYF	TGTGCCATCAGTGAGTCGATCCCCCTGACGGAGCAGTACTTC
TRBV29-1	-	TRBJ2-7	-	CSVAYGYEQYF	TGCAGCGTTGCTTATGGATACGAGCAGTACTTC
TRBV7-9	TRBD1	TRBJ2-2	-	CVAGTGVTGELFF	TGTGTCGCCGGGACAGGGGTGACCGGGGAGCTGTTTTTT
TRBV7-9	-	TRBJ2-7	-	CASSRPVEEQYF	TGTGCCAGCAGCCGTCCCGTAGAGGAGCAGTACTTC
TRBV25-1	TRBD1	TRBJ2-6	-	CASGPGGFSGANVLTF	TGTGCCAGCGGCCCAGGGGGCTTCTCTGGGGCCAACGTCCTGACTTTC
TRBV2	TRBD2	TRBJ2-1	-	CASSEETSGNEQFF	TGTGCCAGCAGTGAAGAGACTAGCGGCAATGAGCAGTTCTTC
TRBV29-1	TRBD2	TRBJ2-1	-	CSVGEGGSAYNEQFF	TGCAGCGTTGGGGAGGGCGGGAGTGCCTACAATGAGCAGTTCTTC
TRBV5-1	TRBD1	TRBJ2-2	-	CASSFTGGETGELFF	TGCGCCAGCAGCTTCACAGGGGGTGAGACCGGGGAGCTGTTTTTT
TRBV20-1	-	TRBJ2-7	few	CSARGHLEQYF	TGCAGTGCTAGAGGTCATCTCGAGCAGTACTTC
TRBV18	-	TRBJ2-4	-	CASSPDSGNIQYF	TGTGCCAGCTCACCCGATTCGGGGAACATTCAGTACTTC